These 28 T cell receptor beta chains share one sample of origin, sequenced in a study of cytotoxic CD8 clonotypes in ibrutinib-treated CLL. Clones were read by immunoSEQ multiplex PCR, and TCRdb kept only the in-frame ones, dropping some. The repertoire holds 150,000 or so clones, with approximately 80% as singletons. The sequenced sample was PBMCs, obtained after 12 months of ibrutinib treatment. The receptors were gathered from a human donor with chronic lymphocytic leukemia.

This chain uses TRBV11-2 with TRBJ1-1, with a tentative D call TRBD1 (6 bases). From germline, CDR1 is SGHAT and CDR2 FQNNGV. Trimming took off 1 base at V and 4 bases at J, with 13 bases between the two ends. This CDR3 is 15 amino acids long. The CDR3 here is CASSLVRGQGTEAFF. The CDR3 region has the DNA TGTGCCAGCAGCTTAGTTCGGGGGCAGGGCACTGAAGCTTTCTTT.

This chain uses TRBV6-1 with TRBJ1-6; D ambiguous. The V end was cut by 5 bases, the J end by 7 bases, with 9 bases between. Germline V lookup: CDR1 MNHNS, CDR2 SASEGT. The CDR3 is 13 amino acids. CDR3 sequence: CASSTEPNSPLHF. CDR3 DNA: TGTGCCAGCAGTACCGAGCCCAATTCACCCCTCCACTTT.

The V and J genes are TRBV5-6 and TRBJ1-5; D gene ambiguous. The length of the CDR3 is 17 residues. V was shortened by 3 bases and J by 2 bases, with 18 bases between the two germline ends. Germline CDR1 SGHDT, CDR2 YYEEEE. This CDR3 reads CASSSTRQQSGNQPQHF. DNA for the CDR3: TGTGCCAGCAGCTCCACCCGCCAACAAAGTGGCAATCAGCCCCAGCATTTT.

For this clone: Other nucleotide sequences in the sample specify the same CDR3. This chain connects TRBV9 to TRBJ2-1, with 8 positions matching TRBD1. This CDR3 spans 15 amino acids. Trimming at V came to 2 bases and at J to 3 bases, leaving 4 bases not matched to a gene. Germline CDR1 SGDLS, CDR2 YYNGEE. In DNA, the CDR3 is TGTGCCAGCAGCGTCGGACAGGGCGGCTACAATGAGCAGTTCTTC. This translates into CASSVGQGGYNEQFF. Variable domain in full (rest from reference TRBV9 and TRBJ2-1): DSGVTQTPKHLITATGQRVTLRCSPRSGDLSVYWYQQSLDQGLQFLIQYYNGEERAKGNILERFSAQQFPDLHSELNLSSLELGDSALYFCASSVGQGGYNEQFFGPGTRLTVL.

This chain connects TRBV5-6 to TRBJ1-1; D gene ambiguous. V was cut by 0 bases and J by 1 base, with 22 bases left in between. Germline loops: CDR1 SGHDT, CDR2 YYEEEE. This CDR3 comprises 19 residues. CDR3 bases: TGTGCCAGCAGCTTGGCCGCCCTTCTCGCACGTGGACGGAACACTGAAGCTTTCTTT. It encodes CASSLAALLARGRNTEAFF.

The V call is TRBV9, the J call TRBJ2-5; D may be TRBD2 (5 bases). This CDR3 has 14 residues. Trimming removed 3 bases from V and 6 bases from J, with 15 bases in between. Germline lookup yields CDR1 SGDLS and CDR2 YYNGEE. The DNA for the CDR3 is TGTGCCAGCAGCGACCTCAAGAGGGCGAAGACCCAGTACTTC. This gives the protein CASSDLKRAKTQYF.

V and J are TRBV28 and TRBJ2-7, with 8 positions matching TRBD1. The germline V gene encodes CDR1 MDHEN and CDR2 SYDVKM. The CDR3 has 14 residues. V was pared by 3 bases and J by 4 bases, with 5 bases of the junction left unmatched. CDR3 amino acids: CASSFGQGPYEQYF. As DNA, the CDR3 is TGTGCCAGCAGTTTCGGACAGGGACCATACGAGCAGTACTTC.

V gene TRBV28 combines with J gene TRBJ2-3; TRBD1 is a possible D gene (6 bases). The CDR3 sequence is 14 residues long. Between the trimmed V and J ends, which lost 5 bases and 2 bases, there was a span of 11 bases. Per germline, CDR1 MDHEN and CDR2 SYDVKM. The CDR3 reads CASSGGQPTDTQYF. CDR3 coding DNA: TGTGCCAGCAGTGGGGGACAACCCACAGATACGCAGTATTTT.

This sequence joins TRBV5-1 and TRBJ1-3; D unresolved. V was clipped by 2 bases and J by 0 bases, with 9 bases between them. There are 15 residues in the CDR3. Germline CDR1 SGHRS, CDR2 YFSETQ. The CDR3, as DNA: TGCGCCAGCAGCTTAAACGGAGCCTCTGGAAACACCATATATTTT. Its protein product is CASSLNGASGNTIYF.

The V call is TRBV18, the J call TRBJ2-3, with 9 nucleotides matching TRBD2. The CDR3 covers 15 residues. The germline CDR1 and CDR2 sequences are KGHSH and LQKENI. V lost 1 base to trimming and J lost 1 base; unmatched junction nucleotides: 0. The CDR3 loop is CASSPLAGGTDTQYF. CDR3 nucleotides: TGTGCCAGCTCACCACTAGCGGGAGGCACAGATACGCAGTATTTT.

This clone has just one count. This chain connects TRBV5-4 to TRBJ2-2; 7 bases fit TRBD1. Losses at the gene ends were 3 bases for V and 1 base for J; bases not matched to a gene: 3. The CDR3 is 15 residues long. From germline, CDR1 is SGHNT and CDR2 YYREEE (reference sequence). As DNA, the CDR3 is TGTGCCAGCAGCTCCCGACAGGGGAACACCGGGGAGCTGTTTTTT. This codes for CASSSRQGNTGELFF.

The rearrangement links TRBV7-9 to TRBJ2-7, with D unclear. Per the germline V gene, CDR1 is SEHNR and CDR2 is FQNEAQ (reference sequence). V dropped 0 bases and J dropped 6 bases, with 3 bases sitting between them. There are 11 residues in the CDR3. CDR3 DNA: TGTGCCAGCAGCTTAGCGGGCGAGCAGTACTTC. Translated, it gives CASSLAGEQYF.

A single count supports this clone. J is TRBJ1-1 and V is TRBV10-3, with D unclear. V gave up 5 bases and J gave up 2 bases, with 6 bases separating them. Germline lookup yields CDR1 ENHRY and CDR2 SYGVKD. The CDR3 totals 12 residues. CDR3 nucleotide sequence: TGTGCCATCAGTAGTGGTAACACTGAAGCTTTCTTT. Translated: CAISSGNTEAFF.

The gene calls are TRBV4-1 and TRBJ2-7, with TRBD1 matching over 10 bases. The junction had 8 bases not matched to a gene; V was cut back by 4 bases and J by 5 bases. Germline CDR1 MGHRA, CDR2 YSYEKL. The CDR3 extends over 15 amino acids. CDR3 bases: TGCGCCAGCAGCCGCCCGACAGGGGGCTACCACGAGCAGTACTTC. Translated: CASSRPTGGYHEQYF.

This clone showed up just once. The genes are TRBV6-5 and TRBJ2-7; D is undetermined. Germline assignment: CDR1 MNHEY and CDR2 SVGAGI. Trimming stripped 7 bases from V and 5 bases from J, with 15 bases between. The CDR3 is 13 amino acids. The CDR3 is CASKGPEPHEQYF. DNA of the CDR3: TGTGCCAGCAAGGGCCCGGAGCCCCACGAGCAGTACTTC.

This chain joins TRBV7-2 and TRBJ1-2; no definite D call. Germline-derived CDR1 and CDR2 are SGHTA and FQGNSA. CDR3 length: 13 amino acids. Deletions cut 1 base from V and 8 bases from J, with 11 bases between. For the CDR3, the DNA is TGTGCCAGCAGCTTAGGGTTTAACTGGGGCTACACCTTC. This sequence encodes CASSLGFNWGYTF.

The chain couples TRBV9 to TRBJ1-1; D gene ambiguous. V dropped 3 bases and J dropped 5 bases, with 17 bases sitting between them. The germline V gene encodes CDR1 SGDLS and CDR2 YYNGEE. CDR3 length: 15 residues. CDR3 nucleotides: TGTGCCAGCAGCGCCTTGAGCGGGTCTGATACTGAAGCTTTCTTT. This codes for CASSALSGSDTEAFF.

The chain combines TRBV5-1 with TRBJ2-5, with D possibly being TRBD1 or TRBD2 (5 bases each). Looked up from germline, CDR1 is SGHRS and CDR2 is YFSETQ. Trimming stripped 0 bases from V and 1 base from J, with 10 bases between. This CDR3 has 15 residues. The CDR3 is CASSLAAGTQETQYF. For the CDR3, the DNA is TGCGCCAGCAGCTTGGCGGCAGGGACCCAAGAGACCCAGTACTTC.

The rearrangement links TRBV18 to TRBJ1-5, with D unclear. Germline V CDR1 and CDR2: KGHSH, LQKENI. The CDR3 runs to 13 residues. V was shortened by 6 bases and J by 3 bases, with 9 bases between the two germline ends. The CDR3 sequence is CASSPSINQPQHF. The CDR3 DNA is TGTGCCAGCTCCCCTTCGATCAATCAGCCCCAGCATTTT.

The chain has TRBV6-5 and TRBJ2-7; TRBD1 is a possible D gene (5 bases). CDR1 is MNHEY and CDR2 is SVGAGI in the germline V gene. V was shortened by 0 bases and J by 10 bases, with 7 bases between the two germline ends. The CDR3 consists of 11 residues. The CDR3 loop is CASSYSDKQYF. The CDR3 region has the DNA TGTGCCAGCAGTTACTCGGACAAACAGTACTTC.

This clone was found once. This sequence joins TRBV28 and TRBJ2-1; weak D call: TRBD1 (5 bases). V was shortened by 3 bases and J by 0 bases, with 9 bases between the two germline ends. Germline-derived CDR1 and CDR2 are MDHEN and SYDVKM. CDR3 size: 15 residues. For the CDR3, the DNA is TGTGCCAGCAGTTTGGACCAGGGCTCCTACAATGAGCAGTTCTTC. Encoded protein: CASSLDQGSYNEQFF.

This clone was seen a few times. The rearrangement joins TRBV2 to TRBJ2-2, with D perhaps TRBD2 (5 bases). The CDR3 runs 15 residues. Per germline, CDR1 SNHLY and CDR2 FYNNEI. Trimming removed 6 bases from V and 5 bases from J, with 16 bases in between. CDR3 DNA sequence: TGTGCCAGCAGGACTCTACTAGTTAGGACCGGGGAGCTGTTTTTT. This translates into CASRTLLVRTGELFF.

This clone appeared once. The chain has TRBV6-5 and TRBJ1-3; 7 bases agree with TRBD1. This CDR3 is built from 14 residues. With 5 bases clipped from V and 4 bases from J, the junction kept 5 bases outside the gene matches. Germline CDR1 reads MNHEY; CDR2 reads SVGAGI. CDR3 DNA: TGTGCCAGCAGTAGAGGGACAGAAGGAAACACCATATATTTT. Its translation is CASSRGTEGNTIYF.

CDR3 loop: CASSSWGVANYGYTF. The CDR3 DNA follows: TGTGCCAGCAGTTCCTGGGGGGTTGCTAACTATGGCTACACCTTC. The rearrangement joins TRBV28 to TRBJ1-2, with D perhaps matching TRBD1 (5 bases). The germline V and J ends were trimmed by 4 bases and 0 bases, with 12 bases remaining between them. Germline assignment: CDR1 MDHEN and CDR2 SYDVKM. The CDR3 has 15 amino acids.

Comment on this clone: The same CDR3 can be traced to other DNA sequences in this sample. J is TRBJ1-5 and V is TRBV4-3; TRBD1 matches at 7 bases. CDR1 and CDR2 from the germline V gene are LGHNA and YSLEER. The junction had 1 base not matched to a gene; V was cut back by 1 base and J by 4 bases. The CDR3 is 14 residues long. The CDR3 DNA reads as TGCGCCAGCAGCCAAGTCAGGGGGAATCAGCCCCAGCATTTT. Its translation is CASSQVRGNQPQHF.

This chain connects TRBV4-1 to TRBJ1-5; TRBD1 matches at 8 bases. The CDR3 totals 15 residues. V lost 3 bases and J lost 3; bases outside the gene matches: 4. Looked up from germline, CDR1 is MGHRA and CDR2 is YSYEKL. Here the CDR3 DNA reads TGCGCCAGCAGCCAGGCAGGGGGCGTCAATCAGCCCCAGCATTTT. Translating gives CASSQAGGVNQPQHF.

This clone appeared a few times. This chain joins TRBV9 and TRBJ2-1, with 9 bases that match TRBD2. The CDR3 consists of 16 residues. CDR1 SGDLS and CDR2 YYNGEE come from the germline V gene. The V gene end was trimmed by 4 bases and the J gene end by 0 bases; junction bases not matched to a gene: 5. The CDR3 loop is CASSPRSGSSYNEQFF. The CDR3 nucleotides are TGTGCCAGCAGCCCCCGTAGCGGGAGCTCCTACAATGAGCAGTTCTTC.

This chain connects TRBV19 to TRBJ1-2; the D is unclear. V was shortened by 4 bases and J by 5 bases, with 14 bases between the two germline ends. Germline loops: CDR1 LNHDA, CDR2 SQIVND (reference sequence). CDR3 size: 14 residues. CDR3 amino acids: CASSTRRRQYGYTF. The DNA of the CDR3 is TGTGCCAGTAGTACCCGGCGAAGGCAGTATGGCTACACCTTC.